The rows below give T cell receptor beta chains drawn from one sample of a study of cytomegalovirus exposure and HLA in healthy donors. Profiling relied on immunoSEQ multiplex PCR, and the TCRdb table lists in-frame clones only, not all of them. The table shows roughly 120,000 clones, with around 70% occurring only once. Sequences were obtained from PBMCs. The source of these receptors is a man aged 30 to 45 in good health and CMV-seropositive. The conserved cysteine and the conserved F or W are not part of the CDR3 here. The D gene is left open where the match is weak.

J gene,V gene,D gene,CDR3 protein
TRBJ2-1,TRBV19,TRBD2,ATGRAAYNEQF
TRBJ2-2,TRBV5-1,-,ASSPRGQVGSGELF
TRBJ2-2,TRBV4-3,-,ASSQGTDRLNTGELF
TRBJ1-3,TRBV28,-,ASSSWAYPGNTIY
TRBJ1-2,TRBV6-6,-,ASVRGMGYGYT
TRBJ1-2,TRBV2,-,ASSPELGSNYGYT
TRBJ1-1,TRBV9,-,ASSTHGGDTEAF
TRBJ2-1,TRBV29-1,TRBD2,SVEGSGGYNEQF
TRBJ2-5,TRBV19,TRBD2,ATTETSGQETQY
TRBJ2-5,TRBV10-3,-,AIKNSGAVGETQY